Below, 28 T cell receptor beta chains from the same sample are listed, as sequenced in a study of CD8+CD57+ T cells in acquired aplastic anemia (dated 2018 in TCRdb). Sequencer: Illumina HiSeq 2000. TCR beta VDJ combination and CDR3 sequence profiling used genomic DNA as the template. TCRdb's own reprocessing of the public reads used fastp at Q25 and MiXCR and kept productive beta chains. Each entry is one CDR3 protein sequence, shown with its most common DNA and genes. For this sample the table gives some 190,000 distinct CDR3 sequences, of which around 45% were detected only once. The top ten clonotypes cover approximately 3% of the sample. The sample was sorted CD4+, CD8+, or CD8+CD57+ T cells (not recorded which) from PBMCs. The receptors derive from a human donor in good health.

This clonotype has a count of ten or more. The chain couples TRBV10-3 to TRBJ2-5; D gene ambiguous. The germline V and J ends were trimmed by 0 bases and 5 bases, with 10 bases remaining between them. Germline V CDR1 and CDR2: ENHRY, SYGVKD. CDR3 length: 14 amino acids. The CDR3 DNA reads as TGTGCCATCAGTGAGTCTGGGCGCGAGGAGACCCAGTACTTC. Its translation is CAISESGREETQYF.

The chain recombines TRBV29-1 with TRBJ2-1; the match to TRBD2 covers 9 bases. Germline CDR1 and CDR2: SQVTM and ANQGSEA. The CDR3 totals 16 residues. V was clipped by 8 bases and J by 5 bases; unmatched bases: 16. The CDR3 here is CSTTNASGRSNNEQFF. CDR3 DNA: TGCAGCACGACGAACGCCAGCGGGAGGTCCAACAATGAGCAGTTCTTC.

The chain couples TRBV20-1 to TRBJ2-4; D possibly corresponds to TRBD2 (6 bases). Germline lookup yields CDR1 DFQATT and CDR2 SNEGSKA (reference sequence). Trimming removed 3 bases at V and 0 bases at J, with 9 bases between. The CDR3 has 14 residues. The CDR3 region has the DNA TGCAGTGCTAGGGGGGACTCAGCCAAAAACATTCAGTACTTC. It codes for CSARGDSAKNIQYF.

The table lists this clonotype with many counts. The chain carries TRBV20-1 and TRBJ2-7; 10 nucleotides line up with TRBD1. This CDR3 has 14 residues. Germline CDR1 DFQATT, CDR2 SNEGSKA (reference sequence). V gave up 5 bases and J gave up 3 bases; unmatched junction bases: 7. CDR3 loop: CSALRDRGIYEQYF. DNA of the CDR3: TGCAGTGCTCTCCGGGACAGGGGAATCTACGAGCAGTACTTC.

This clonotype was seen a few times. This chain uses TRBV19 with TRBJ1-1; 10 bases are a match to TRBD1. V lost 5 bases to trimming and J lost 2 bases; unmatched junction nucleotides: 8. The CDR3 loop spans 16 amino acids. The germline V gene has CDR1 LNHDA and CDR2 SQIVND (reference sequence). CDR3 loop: CASSWQRDRGNTEAFF. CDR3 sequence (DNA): TGTGCCAGTAGTTGGCAGCGGGACAGGGGCAACACTGAAGCTTTCTTT.

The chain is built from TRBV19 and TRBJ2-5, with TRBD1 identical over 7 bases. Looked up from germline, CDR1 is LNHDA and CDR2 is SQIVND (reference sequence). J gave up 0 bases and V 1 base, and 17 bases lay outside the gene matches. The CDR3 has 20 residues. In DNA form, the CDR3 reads TGTGCCAGTAGTATAGCCGGGACAGTGTCTACCCTCGCGGACCAAGAGACCCAGTACTTC. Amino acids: CASSIAGTVSTLADQETQYF.

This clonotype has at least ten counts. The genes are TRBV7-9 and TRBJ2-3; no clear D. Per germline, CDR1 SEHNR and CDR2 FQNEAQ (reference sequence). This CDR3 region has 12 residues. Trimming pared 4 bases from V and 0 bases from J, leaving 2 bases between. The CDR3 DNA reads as TGTGCCAGCAGCTCTAGCACAGATACGCAGTATTTT. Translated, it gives CASSSSTDTQYF.

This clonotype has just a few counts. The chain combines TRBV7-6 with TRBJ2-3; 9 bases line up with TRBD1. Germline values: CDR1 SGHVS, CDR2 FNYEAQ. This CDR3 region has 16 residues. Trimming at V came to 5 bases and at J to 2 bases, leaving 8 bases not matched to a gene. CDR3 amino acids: CASSENTGGLTDTQYF. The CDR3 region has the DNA TGTGCCAGCAGCGAGAATACAGGGGGCCTCACAGATACGCAGTATTTT.

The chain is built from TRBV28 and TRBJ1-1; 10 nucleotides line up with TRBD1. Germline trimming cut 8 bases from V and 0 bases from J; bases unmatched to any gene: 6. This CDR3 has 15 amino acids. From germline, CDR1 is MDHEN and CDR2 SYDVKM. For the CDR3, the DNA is TGTGCCAGCGAGACAGGGGGCTTCATGAACACTGAAGCTTTCTTT. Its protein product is CASETGGFMNTEAFF.

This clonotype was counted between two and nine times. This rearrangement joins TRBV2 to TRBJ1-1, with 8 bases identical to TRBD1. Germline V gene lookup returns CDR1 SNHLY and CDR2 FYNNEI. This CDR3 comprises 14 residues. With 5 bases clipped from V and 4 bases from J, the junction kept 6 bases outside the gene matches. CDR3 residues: CASSYTGGGTEAFF. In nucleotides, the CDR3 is TGTGCCAGCAGTTATACAGGGGGTGGCACTGAAGCTTTCTTT.

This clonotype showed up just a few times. DNA for the CDR3: TGTGCCAGTTCGCCGAAGGACAGGGTTAATTCACCCCTCCACTTT. Translating gives CASSPKDRVNSPLHF. The chain couples TRBV19 to TRBJ1-6, with 8 bases fitting TRBD1. The CDR3 spans 15 residues. Germline V gene sequence: CDR1 LNHDA, CDR2 SQIVND (reference sequence). After removal of 8 bases from V and 6 bases from J, the junction contained 9 bases not matched to a gene.

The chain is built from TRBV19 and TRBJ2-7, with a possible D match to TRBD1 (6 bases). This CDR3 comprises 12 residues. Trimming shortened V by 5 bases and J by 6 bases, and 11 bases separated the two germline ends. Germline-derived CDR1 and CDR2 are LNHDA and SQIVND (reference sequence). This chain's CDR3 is CASSPGVAEQYF. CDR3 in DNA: TGTGCCAGTAGTCCAGGGGTTGCCGAGCAGTACTTC.

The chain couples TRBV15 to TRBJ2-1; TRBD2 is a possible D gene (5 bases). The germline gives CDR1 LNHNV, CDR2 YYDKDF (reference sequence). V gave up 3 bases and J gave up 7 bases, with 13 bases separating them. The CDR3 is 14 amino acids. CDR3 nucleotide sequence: TGTGCCACCAGCAGCTTAGGACTGGATAATGAGCAGTTCTTC. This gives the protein CATSSLGLDNEQFF.

CDR3 sequence reads: CASSSQTGGNTEAFF. The CDR3 DNA reads as TGTGCCAGCAGCTCTCAGACAGGGGGGAACACTGAAGCTTTCTTT. The gene calls are TRBV7-2 and TRBJ1-1; 9 nucleotides line up with TRBD1. From germline, CDR1 is SGHTA and CDR2 FQGNSA. The CDR3 loop spans 15 amino acids. The V segment lost 4 bases and the J segment 1 base; nucleotides outside the gene matches: 4.

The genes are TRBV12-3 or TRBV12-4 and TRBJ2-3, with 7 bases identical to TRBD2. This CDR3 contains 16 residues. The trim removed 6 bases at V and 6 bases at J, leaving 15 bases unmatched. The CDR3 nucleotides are TGTGCCAGCAGCCCAGTCAGGGCTAGCGGTTACGATACGCAGTATTTT. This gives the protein CASSPVRASGYDTQYF.

CDR3 residues: CATSTGAGGGYGYTF. CDR3 nucleotides: TGTGCCACCAGCACCGGGGCAGGGGGCGGCTATGGCTACACCTTC. This rearrangement joins TRBV15 to TRBJ1-2, with 8 bases matching TRBD1. The CDR3 consists of 15 residues. The germline CDR1 and CDR2 sequences are LNHNV and YYDKDF (reference sequence). V shed 4 bases and J 4 bases; nucleotides not matched to a gene: 8. Full variable domain (rest looked up from reference TRBV15 and TRBJ1-2): DAMVIQNPRYQVTQFGKPVTLSCSQTLNHNVMYWYQQKSSQAPKLLFHYYDKDFNNEADTPDNFQSRRPNTSFCFLDIRSPGLGDTAMYLCATSTGAGGGYGYTFGSGTRLTVV.

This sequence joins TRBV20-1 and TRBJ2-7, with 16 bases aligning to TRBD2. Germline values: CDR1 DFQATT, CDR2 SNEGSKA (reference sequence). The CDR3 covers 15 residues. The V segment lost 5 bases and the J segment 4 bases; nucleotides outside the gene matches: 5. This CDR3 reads CSASGTSGRVYEQYF. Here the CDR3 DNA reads TGCAGTGCTTCCGGGACTAGCGGGAGGGTTTACGAGCAGTACTTC.

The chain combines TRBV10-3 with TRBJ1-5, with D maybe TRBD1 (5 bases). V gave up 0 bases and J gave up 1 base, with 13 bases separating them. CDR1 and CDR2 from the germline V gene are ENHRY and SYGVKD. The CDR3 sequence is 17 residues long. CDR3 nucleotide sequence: TGTGCCATCAGTGAGTCGCCGGGGGGGATGAGCAATCAGCCCCAGCATTTT. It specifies CAISESPGGMSNQPQHF.

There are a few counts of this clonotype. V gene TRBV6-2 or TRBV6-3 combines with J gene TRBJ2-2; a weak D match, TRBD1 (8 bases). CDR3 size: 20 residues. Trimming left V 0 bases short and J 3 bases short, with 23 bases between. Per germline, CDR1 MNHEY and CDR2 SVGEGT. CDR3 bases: TGTGCCAGCAGTTACTCGGTGGGGAGGGGCAGGGGGCTTGACACCGGGGAGCTGTTTTTT. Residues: CASSYSVGRGRGLDTGELFF.

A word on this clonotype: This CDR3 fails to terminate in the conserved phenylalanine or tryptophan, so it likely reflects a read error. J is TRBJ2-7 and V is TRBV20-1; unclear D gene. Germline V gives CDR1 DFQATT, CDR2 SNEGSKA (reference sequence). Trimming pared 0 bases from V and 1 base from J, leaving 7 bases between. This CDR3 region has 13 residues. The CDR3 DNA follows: TGCAGTGCTAGAGATAGTGGGTCCTACGAGCAGTACCTC. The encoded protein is CSARDSGSYEQYL.

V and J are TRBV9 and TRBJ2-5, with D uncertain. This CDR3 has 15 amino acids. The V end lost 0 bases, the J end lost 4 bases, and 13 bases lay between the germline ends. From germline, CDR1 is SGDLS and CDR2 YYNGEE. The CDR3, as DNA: TGTGCCAGCAGCGTAGACTTAGGGCTGGGAGAGACCCAGTACTTC. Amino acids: CASSVDLGLGETQYF.

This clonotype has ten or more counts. CDR3 in amino acids: CASSLGDRSNTEAFF. The DNA for the CDR3 is TGTGCCAGCAGCTTAGGAGACAGGTCGAACACTGAAGCTTTCTTT. This chain uses TRBV7-9 with TRBJ1-1; tentatively, D is TRBD1 (6 bases). This CDR3 has 15 amino acids. V lost 1 base and J lost 1, with 10 bases in between. CDR1 and CDR2 from the germline V gene are SEHNR and FQNEAQ (reference sequence).

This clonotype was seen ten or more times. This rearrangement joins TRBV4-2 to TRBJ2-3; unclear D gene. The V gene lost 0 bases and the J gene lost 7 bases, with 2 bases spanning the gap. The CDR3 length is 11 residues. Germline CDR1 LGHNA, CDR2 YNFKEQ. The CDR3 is CASSQENTQYF. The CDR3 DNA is TGTGCCAGCAGCCAAGAAAATACGCAGTATTTT.

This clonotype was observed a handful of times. CDR3 in amino acids: CASSPPQGYRGYTF. CDR3 in DNA: TGTGCCAGTAGCCCACCTCAGGGCTACAGGGGCTACACCTTC. The chain couples TRBV19 to TRBJ1-2; the D gene is possibly TRBD1 (5 bases). This CDR3 has 14 amino acids. Germline V CDR1 and CDR2: LNHDA, SQIVND (reference sequence). V lost 6 bases and J lost 8, with 19 bases in between.

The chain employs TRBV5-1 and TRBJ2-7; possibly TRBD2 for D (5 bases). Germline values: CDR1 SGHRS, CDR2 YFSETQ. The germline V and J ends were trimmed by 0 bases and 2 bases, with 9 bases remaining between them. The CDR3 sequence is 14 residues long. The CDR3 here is CASSLEYGAYEQYF. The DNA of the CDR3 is TGCGCCAGCAGCTTGGAGTACGGGGCCTACGAGCAGTACTTC.

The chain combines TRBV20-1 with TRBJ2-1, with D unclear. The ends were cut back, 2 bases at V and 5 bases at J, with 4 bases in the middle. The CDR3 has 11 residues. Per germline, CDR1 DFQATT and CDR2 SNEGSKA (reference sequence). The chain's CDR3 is CSARPDNEQFF. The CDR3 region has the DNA TGCAGTGCTAGACCGGACAATGAGCAGTTCTTC.

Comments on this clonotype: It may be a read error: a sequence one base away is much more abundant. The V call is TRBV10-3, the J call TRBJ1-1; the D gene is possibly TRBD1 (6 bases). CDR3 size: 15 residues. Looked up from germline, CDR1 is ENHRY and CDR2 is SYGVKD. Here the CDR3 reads CASSVHSRGDTKAFF. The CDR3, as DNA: TGTGCCAGCAGTGTTCACTCCCGCGGGGACACTAAAGCTTTCTTT.

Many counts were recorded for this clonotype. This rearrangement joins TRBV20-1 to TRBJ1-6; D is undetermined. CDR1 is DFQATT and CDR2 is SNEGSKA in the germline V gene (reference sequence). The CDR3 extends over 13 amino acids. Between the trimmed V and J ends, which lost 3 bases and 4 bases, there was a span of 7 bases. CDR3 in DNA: TGCAGTGCTAGGGCAGAATATAATTCACCCCTCCACTTT. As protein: CSARAEYNSPLHF.